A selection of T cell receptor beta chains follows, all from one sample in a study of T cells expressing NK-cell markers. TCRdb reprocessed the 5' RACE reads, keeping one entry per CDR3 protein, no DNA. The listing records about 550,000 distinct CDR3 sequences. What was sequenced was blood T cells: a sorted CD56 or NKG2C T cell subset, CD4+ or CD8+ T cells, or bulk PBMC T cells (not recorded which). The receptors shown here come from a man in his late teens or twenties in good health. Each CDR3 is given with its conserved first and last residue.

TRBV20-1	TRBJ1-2	CSASLTGTTSPGYTF
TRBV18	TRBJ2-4	CASSPPFEGVKNIQYF
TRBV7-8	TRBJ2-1	CASSSQRDRPYNEQFF
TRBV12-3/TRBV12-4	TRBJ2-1	CASSEQGLDEQFF
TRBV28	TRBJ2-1	CATDRGAYNEQFF
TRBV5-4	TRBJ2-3	CASSLGAGESTDTQYF
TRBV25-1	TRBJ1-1	CASSESRRMNTEAFF
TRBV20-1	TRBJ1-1	CTGTGRNTEAFF
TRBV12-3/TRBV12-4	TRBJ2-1	CAAGWAGGDNEQFF
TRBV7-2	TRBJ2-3	CASSSGTSGADTQYF
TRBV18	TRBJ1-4	CASSPATGGGEKLFF
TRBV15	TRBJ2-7	CATSRDRAGSYEQYF
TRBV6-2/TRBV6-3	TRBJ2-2	CASSPSRGVAGAGTGELFF
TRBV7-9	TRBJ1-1	CASSPPGGFYRGTEAFF
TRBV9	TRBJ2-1	CASSVEGGRGYNEQFF
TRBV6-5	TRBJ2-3	CASSYSNVQDWIFADTQYF
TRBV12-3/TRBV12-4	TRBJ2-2	CASSFGPKGTGELFF
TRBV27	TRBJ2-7	CASSLKSLVSYEQYF
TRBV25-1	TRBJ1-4	CASSDRDRGPGEKLFF
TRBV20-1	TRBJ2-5	CSASPTSPEETQYF
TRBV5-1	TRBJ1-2	CASSLDGTGRPGYTF
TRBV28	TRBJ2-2	CASRRYTTNTGELFF